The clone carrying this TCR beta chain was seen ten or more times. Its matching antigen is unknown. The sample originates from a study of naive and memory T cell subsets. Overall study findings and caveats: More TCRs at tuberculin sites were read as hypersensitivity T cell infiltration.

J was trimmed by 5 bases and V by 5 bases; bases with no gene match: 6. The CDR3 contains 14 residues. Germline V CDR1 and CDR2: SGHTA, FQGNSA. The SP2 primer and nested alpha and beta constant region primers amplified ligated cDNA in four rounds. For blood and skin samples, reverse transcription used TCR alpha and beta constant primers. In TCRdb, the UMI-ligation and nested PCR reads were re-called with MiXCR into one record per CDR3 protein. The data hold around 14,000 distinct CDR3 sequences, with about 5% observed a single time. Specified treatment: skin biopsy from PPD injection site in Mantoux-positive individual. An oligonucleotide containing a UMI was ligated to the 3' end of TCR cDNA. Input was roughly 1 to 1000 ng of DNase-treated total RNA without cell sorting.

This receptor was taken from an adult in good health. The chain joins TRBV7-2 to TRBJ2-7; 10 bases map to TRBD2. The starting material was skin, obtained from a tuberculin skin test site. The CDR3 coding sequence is TGTGCCAGCAGCGAGGGACTAGCGACCCACGAGCAGTACTTC. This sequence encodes CASSEGLATHEQYF.